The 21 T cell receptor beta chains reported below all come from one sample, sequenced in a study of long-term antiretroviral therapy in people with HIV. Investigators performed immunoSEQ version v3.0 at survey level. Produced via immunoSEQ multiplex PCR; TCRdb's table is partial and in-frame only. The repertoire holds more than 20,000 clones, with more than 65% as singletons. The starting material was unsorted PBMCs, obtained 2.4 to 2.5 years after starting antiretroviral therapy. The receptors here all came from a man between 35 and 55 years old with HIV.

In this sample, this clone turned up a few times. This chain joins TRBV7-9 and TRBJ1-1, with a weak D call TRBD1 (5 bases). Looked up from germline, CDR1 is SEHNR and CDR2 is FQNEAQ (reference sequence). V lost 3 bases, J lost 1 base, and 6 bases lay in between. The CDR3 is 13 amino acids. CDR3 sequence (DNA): TGTGCCAGCAGCTTTGGGGGGAACACTGAAGCTTTCTTT. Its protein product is CASSFGGNTEAFF.

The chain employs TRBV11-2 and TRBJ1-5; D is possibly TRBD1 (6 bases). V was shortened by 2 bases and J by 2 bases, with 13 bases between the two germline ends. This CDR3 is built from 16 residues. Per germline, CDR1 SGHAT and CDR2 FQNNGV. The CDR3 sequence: CASSLYSDSRNQPQHF. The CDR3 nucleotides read TGTGCCAGCAGCTTATATTCGGACAGCCGCAATCAGCCCCAGCATTTT.

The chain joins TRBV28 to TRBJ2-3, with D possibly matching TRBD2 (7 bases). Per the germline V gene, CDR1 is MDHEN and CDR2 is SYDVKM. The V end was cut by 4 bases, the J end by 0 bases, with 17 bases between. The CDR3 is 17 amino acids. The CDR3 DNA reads TGTGCCAGCAGTTCGACCCCCGGGGGGCCTAGCACAGATACGCAGTATTTT. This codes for CASSSTPGGPSTDTQYF.

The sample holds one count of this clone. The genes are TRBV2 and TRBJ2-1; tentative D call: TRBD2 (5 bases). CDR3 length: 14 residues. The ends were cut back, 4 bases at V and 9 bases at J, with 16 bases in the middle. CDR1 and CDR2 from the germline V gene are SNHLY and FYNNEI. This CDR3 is CASSGGATTSEQFF. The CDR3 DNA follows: TGTGCCAGCAGTGGAGGCGCGACTACGAGTGAGCAGTTCTTC.

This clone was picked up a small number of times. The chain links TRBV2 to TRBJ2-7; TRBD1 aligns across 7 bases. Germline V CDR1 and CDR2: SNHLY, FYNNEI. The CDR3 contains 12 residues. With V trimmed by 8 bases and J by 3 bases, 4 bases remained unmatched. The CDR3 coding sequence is TGTGCCAGCCGAGGGGGCGTCTACGAGCAGTACTTC. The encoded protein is CASRGGVYEQYF.

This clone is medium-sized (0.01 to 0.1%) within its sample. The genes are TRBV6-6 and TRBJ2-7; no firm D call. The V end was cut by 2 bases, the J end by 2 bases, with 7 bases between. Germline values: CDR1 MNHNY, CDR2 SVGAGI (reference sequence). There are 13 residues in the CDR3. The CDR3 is CASSYHAAYEQYF. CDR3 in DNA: TGTGCCAGCAGTTACCATGCAGCCTACGAGCAGTACTTC.

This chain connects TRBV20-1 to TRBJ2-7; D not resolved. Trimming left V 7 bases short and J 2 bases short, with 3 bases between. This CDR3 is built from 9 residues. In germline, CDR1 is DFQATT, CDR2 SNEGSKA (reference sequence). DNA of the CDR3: TGCAGTGTGCCCTACGAGCAGTACTTC. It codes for CSVPYEQYF.

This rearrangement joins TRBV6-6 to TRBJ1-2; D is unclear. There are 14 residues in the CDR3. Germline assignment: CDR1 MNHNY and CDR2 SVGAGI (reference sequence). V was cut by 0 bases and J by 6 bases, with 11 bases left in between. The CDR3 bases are TGTGCCAGCAGTTACTCCTCGGAATTAGATGGCTACACCTTC. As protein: CASSYSSELDGYTF.

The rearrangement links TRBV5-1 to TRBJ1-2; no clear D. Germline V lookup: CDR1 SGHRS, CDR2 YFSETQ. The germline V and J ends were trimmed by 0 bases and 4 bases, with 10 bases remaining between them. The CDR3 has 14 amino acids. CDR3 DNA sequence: TGCGCCAGCAGCTTGGGAGGGATGGTCTATGGCTACACCTTC. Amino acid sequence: CASSLGGMVYGYTF.

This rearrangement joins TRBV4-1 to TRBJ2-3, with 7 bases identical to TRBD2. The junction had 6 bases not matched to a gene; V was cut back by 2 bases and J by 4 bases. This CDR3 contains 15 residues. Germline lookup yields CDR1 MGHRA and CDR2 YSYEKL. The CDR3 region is CASSQQTSAADTQYF. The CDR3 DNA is TGCGCCAGCAGCCAACAAACTAGCGCAGCAGATACGCAGTATTTT.

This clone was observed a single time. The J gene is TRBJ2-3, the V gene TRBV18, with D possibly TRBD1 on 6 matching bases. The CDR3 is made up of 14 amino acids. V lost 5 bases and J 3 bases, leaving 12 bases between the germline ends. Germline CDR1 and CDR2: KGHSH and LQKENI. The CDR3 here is CASSWAGETDTQYF. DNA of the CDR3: TGTGCCAGCTCATGGGCAGGGGAGACAGATACGCAGTATTTT.

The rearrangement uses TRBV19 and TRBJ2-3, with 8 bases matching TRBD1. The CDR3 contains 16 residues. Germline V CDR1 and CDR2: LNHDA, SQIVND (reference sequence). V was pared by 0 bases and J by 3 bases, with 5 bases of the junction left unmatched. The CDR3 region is CASSIDSGGRTDTQYF. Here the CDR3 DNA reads TGTGCCAGTAGTATAGATTCAGGGGGCCGTACAGATACGCAGTATTTT.

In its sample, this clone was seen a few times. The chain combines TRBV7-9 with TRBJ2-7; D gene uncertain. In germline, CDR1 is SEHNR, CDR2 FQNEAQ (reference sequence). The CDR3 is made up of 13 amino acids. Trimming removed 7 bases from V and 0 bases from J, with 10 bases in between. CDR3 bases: TGTGCCAGCACCCCTCTGAACTCCTACGAGCAGTACTTC. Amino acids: CASTPLNSYEQYF. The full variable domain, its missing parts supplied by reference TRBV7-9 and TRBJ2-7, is DTGVSQNPRHKITKRGQNVTFRCDPISEHNRLYWYRQTLGQGPEFLTYFQNEAQLEKSRLLSDRFSAERPKGSFSTLEIQRTEQGDSAMYLCASTPLNSYEQYFGPGTRLTVT.

CDR3 in amino acids: CASRGGLGTDTQYF. The CDR3, as DNA: TGTGCCTCAAGAGGGGGGCTGGGCACAGATACGCAGTATTTT. This sequence joins TRBV10-3 and TRBJ2-3, with D perhaps being TRBD1 or TRBD2 (6 bases each). Per germline, CDR1 ENHRY and CDR2 SYGVKD. Trimming cost V 11 bases and J 1 base, with 16 bases left between them. The CDR3 spans 14 residues.

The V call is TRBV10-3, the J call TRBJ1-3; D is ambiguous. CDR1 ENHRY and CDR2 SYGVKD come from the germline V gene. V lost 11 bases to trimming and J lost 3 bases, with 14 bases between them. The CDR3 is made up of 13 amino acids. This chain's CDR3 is CAPTFGGGNTIYF. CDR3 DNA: TGTGCCCCGACCTTTGGAGGTGGAAACACCATATATTTT.

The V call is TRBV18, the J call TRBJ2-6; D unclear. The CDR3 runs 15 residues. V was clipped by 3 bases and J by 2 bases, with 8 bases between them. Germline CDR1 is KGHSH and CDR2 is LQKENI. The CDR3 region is CASSPPGPGANVLTF. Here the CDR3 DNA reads TGTGCCAGCTCACCTCCGGGTCCTGGGGCCAACGTCCTGACTTTC.

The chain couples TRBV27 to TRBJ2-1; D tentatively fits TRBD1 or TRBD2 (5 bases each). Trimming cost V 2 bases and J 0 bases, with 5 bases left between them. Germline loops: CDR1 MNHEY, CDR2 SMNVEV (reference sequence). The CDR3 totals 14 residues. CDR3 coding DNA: TGTGCCAGCAGTTTAGGGGGCTCCTACAATGAGCAGTTCTTC. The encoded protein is CASSLGGSYNEQFF.

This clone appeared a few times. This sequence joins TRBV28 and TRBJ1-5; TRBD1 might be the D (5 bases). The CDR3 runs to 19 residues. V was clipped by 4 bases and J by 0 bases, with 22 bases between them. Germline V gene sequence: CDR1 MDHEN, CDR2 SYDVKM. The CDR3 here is CASSWKVGTETYSNQPQHF. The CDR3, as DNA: TGTGCCAGCAGTTGGAAAGTAGGGACGGAGACATATAGCAATCAGCCCCAGCATTTT. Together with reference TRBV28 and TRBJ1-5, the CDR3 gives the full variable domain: DVKVTQSSRYLVKRTGEKVFLECVQDMDHENMFWYRQDPGLGLRLIYFSYDVKMKEKGDIPEGYSVSREKKERFSLILESASTNQTSMYLCASSWKVGTETYSNQPQHFGDGTRLSIL.

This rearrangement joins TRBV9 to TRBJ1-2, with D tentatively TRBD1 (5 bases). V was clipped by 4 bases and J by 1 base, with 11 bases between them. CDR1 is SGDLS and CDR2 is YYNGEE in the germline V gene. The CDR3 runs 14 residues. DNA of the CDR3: TGTGCCAGCAGCACCGACGGGGGTAACTATGGCTACACCTTC. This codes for CASSTDGGNYGYTF.

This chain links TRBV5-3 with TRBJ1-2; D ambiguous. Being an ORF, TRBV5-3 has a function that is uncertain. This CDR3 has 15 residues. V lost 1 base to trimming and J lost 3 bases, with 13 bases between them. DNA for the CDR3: TGTGCCAGAAGCTTGAGCGACCACCGGGACTATGGCTACACCTTC. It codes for CARSLSDHRDYGYTF.

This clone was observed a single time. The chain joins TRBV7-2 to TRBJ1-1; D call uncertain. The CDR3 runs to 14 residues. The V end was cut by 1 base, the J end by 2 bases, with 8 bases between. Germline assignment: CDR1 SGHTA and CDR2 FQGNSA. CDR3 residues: CASSLGRPNTEAFF. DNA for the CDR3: TGTGCCAGCAGCTTAGGTCGGCCAAACACTGAAGCTTTCTTT.